The rows below give T cell receptor beta chains drawn from one sample of a study of metastatic and nonmetastatic thyroid tumors. TCRdb reprocessed the PCR reads using MiXCR. The data contain 10,000 to 15,000 clones, 25% to 35% of them singletons. The sample consisted of tumor tissue. These receptors all come from a female donor with papillary thyroid cancer or a benign thyroid nodule (not recorded which). Some clones in this sample may be carry-over from other donors' samples. Each CDR3 is given without its conserved first and last residue. Clone size appears in some rows only: once, few, many, or a class for an expanded clone.

CDR3: ASSLVGTSVSCEQF
V: TRBV11-1
size: once
J: TRBJ2-1

CDR3: AWSVPSVRYEQY
V: TRBV30
size: once
J: TRBJ2-7

CDR3: AWSRTGVGEQY
V: TRBV30
size: .
J: TRBJ2-7

CDR3: SAPTVRPQH
V: TRBV20-1
size: many
J: TRBJ1-5

CDR3: ASSSGPYNSPLH
V: TRBV6-5
size: .
J: TRBJ1-6

CDR3: ATSDFPGLAGSNTGELF
V: TRBV24-1
size: many
J: TRBJ2-2

CDR3: ASSSGTGLSGANVLT
V: TRBV28
size: few
J: TRBJ2-6

CDR3: ASSVQSGNTIY
V: TRBV2
size: few
J: TRBJ1-3

CDR3: ASTAGGPGDTQY
V: TRBV11-3
size: once
J: TRBJ2-3

CDR3: ASSFDHYGYT
V: TRBV12-3/TRBV12-4
size: few
J: TRBJ1-2

CDR3: ASSVSIWESSGNTIY
V: TRBV9
size: .
J: TRBJ1-3

CDR3: SAPGTGPRREQY
V: TRBV20-1
size: .
J: TRBJ2-7

CDR3: ASRGTSWGTGELF
V: TRBV6-1
size: few
J: TRBJ2-2

CDR3: ASREIAGYNEQF
V: TRBV6-1
size: few
J: TRBJ2-1

CDR3: ASSPWRGQPQH
V: TRBV6-2/TRBV6-3
size: few
J: TRBJ1-5

CDR3: ATSDRGQGSYGYT
V: TRBV24-1
size: medium-sized
J: TRBJ1-2

CDR3: ASRGGTEAF
V: TRBV6-1
size: .
J: TRBJ1-1

CDR3: ASSALLAREQY
V: TRBV11-2
size: medium-sized
J: TRBJ2-7

CDR3: ATSDFGREQY
V: TRBV24-1
size: .
J: TRBJ2-7

CDR3: SAIGQNTGELF
V: TRBV20-1
size: .
J: TRBJ2-2

CDR3: ASSSRGPEYSNQPQH
V: TRBV4-1
size: .
J: TRBJ1-5

CDR3: ATSDSDHYEQY
V: TRBV24-1
size: many
J: TRBJ2-7

CDR3: ASRELQGSKETQY
V: TRBV6-1
size: few
J: TRBJ2-5